This T cell receptor beta chain derives from a study of T-cell memory formation after mild COVID-19. The CDR3 runs 14 residues. Trimming stripped 4 bases from V and 7 bases from J, with 15 bases between. Germline V lookup: CDR1 SGDLS, CDR2 YYNGEE. Only a few counts were recorded for this clonotype. TCRdb recomputed calls from the 5' RACE reads with MiXCR, one row per CDR3 protein. Among about 350,000 distinct CDR3 sequences listed, around 13% were seen once. The chain couples TRBV9 to TRBJ1-5; no clear D gene. The sample consisted of PBMCs or a T cell subset sorted from them (not recorded which). The TCR sequence derives from a man aged 18 to 30 who had mild COVID-19 (a few samples of this study predate the infection). Cell type and time point are not known. The CDR3 region is CASSSQAGGQPQHF. CDR3 DNA sequence: TGTGCCAGCAGCTCCCAGGCAGGCGGCCAGCCCCAGCATTTT.